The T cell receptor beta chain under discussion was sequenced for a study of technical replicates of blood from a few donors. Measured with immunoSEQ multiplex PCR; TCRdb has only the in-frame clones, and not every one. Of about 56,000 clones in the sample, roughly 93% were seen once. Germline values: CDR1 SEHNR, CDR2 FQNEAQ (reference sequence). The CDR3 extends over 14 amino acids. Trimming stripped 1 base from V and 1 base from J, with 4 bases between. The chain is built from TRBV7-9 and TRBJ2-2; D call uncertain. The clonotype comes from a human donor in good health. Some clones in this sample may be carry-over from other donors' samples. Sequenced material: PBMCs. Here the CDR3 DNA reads TGTGCCAGCAGCTTAGGTCAGAACACCGGGGAGCTGTTTTTT. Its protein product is CASSLGQNTGELFF. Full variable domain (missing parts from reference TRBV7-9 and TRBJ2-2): DTGVSQNPRHKITKRGQNVTFRCDPISEHNRLYWYRQTLGQGPEFLTYFQNEAQLEKSRLLSDRFSAERPKGSFSTLEIQRTEQGDSAMYLCASSLGQNTGELFFGEGSRLTVL.